The 27 T cell receptor beta chains below were found in one sample sequenced in a study of blood T cells in healthy people across ages. A J-beta primer mix and a sample-barcoded 5' primer were used in a second PCR of roughly 6 to 11 cycles. One entry per CDR3 protein, called by TCRdb with MiXCR from the 5' RACE reads. The sample contains 1.5 million or so distinct CDR3 sequences, approximately 40% of which appear only once. Sequenced: blood. Source of these receptors: a woman aged 18-30 years in good health.

This clonotype was seen a few times. The V call is TRBV5-1, the J call TRBJ1-6, with no clear D. Trimming stripped 0 bases from V and 7 bases from J, with 11 bases between. This CDR3 is built from 15 residues. The germline gives CDR1 SGHRS, CDR2 YFSETQ. The CDR3 DNA sequence: TGCGCCAGCAGCTTGGACAGAGGGAGCAATTCACCCCTCCACTTT. Translation: CASSLDRGSNSPLHF. Based on the CDR3 plus reference TRBV5-1 and TRBJ1-6, the full variable domain is KAGVTQTPRYLIKTRGQQVTLSCSPISGHRSVSWYQQTPGQGLQFLFEYFSETQRNKGNFPGRFSGRQFSNSRSEMNVSTLELGDSALYLCASSLDRGSNSPLHFGNGTRLTVT.

V usage is TRBV29-1 and J usage is TRBJ1-3, with D unclear. CDR1 and CDR2 (germline): SQVTM, ANQGSEA. V lost 3 bases, J lost 0 bases, and 12 bases lay in between. This CDR3 is 15 amino acids long. In DNA, the CDR3 is TGCAGCGTTGAGAAGGGCAGCAACTCTGGAAACACCATATATTTT. Residues: CSVEKGSNSGNTIYF.

The chain has TRBV4-1 and TRBJ2-2; the D is unclear. The CDR3 loop spans 19 amino acids. V was cut by 4 bases and J by 1 base, with 22 bases left in between. Germline CDR1 MGHRA, CDR2 YSYEKL. The CDR3 reads CASSPSEPPHGMNTGELFF. CDR3 nucleotides: TGCGCCAGCAGCCCCTCCGAGCCCCCCCATGGGATGAACACCGGGGAGCTGTTTTTT.

This clonotype was detected only a few times. In nucleotides, the CDR3 is TGCGCCAGCAGCTTGGGTAGCGGGAACCAAGAGACCCAGTACTTC. Translation gives CASSLGSGNQETQYF. The chain carries TRBV5-1 and TRBJ2-5; 8 bases align to TRBD2. The germline V gene has CDR1 SGHRS and CDR2 YFSETQ. J gave up 0 bases and V 0 bases, and 1 base lay outside the gene matches. This CDR3 spans 15 amino acids.

V usage is TRBV5-1 and J usage is TRBJ2-7, with no clear D. CDR3 size: 15 residues. Germline V gives CDR1 SGHRS, CDR2 YFSETQ. Trimming pared 0 bases from V and 0 bases from J, leaving 10 bases between. The CDR3 sequence is CASSLDGSSSYEQYF. The CDR3 DNA is TGCGCCAGCAGCTTGGACGGTTCAAGCTCCTACGAGCAGTACTTC.

Concerning this clonotype itself: Sequence at one end of the junction differs from germline and may be a read error. This rearrangement joins TRBV18 to TRBJ2-3; 7 bases are a match to TRBD1. The germline gives CDR1 KGHSH, CDR2 LQKENI. The CDR3 contains 14 residues. The CDR3 loop is CASSPTGFGDTRYF. CDR3 DNA: TGTGCCAGCTCACCGACAGGGTTTGGAGATACGCGGTATTTT. Looking up the rest from reference TRBV18 and TRBJ2-3 gives the full variable domain: NAGVMQNPRHLVRRRGQEARLRCSPMKGHSHVYWYRQLPEEGLKFMVYLQKENIIDESGMPKERFSAEFPKEGPSILRIQQVVRGDSAAYFCASSPTGFGDTRYFGPGTRLTVL.

J is TRBJ2-5 and V is TRBV9; D is unclear. V was trimmed by 0 bases and J by 1 base, leaving 10 bases between them. The CDR3 has 15 residues. Germline V lookup: CDR1 SGDLS, CDR2 YYNGEE. The CDR3 reads CASSVDLATQETQYF. The CDR3 nucleotides are TGTGCCAGCAGCGTAGATTTGGCTACCCAAGAGACCCAGTACTTC. The entire variable domain, with the rest obtained from reference TRBV9 and TRBJ2-5, is as follows: DSGVTQTPKHLITATGQRVTLRCSPRSGDLSVYWYQQSLDQGLQFLIQYYNGEERAKGNILERFSAQQFPDLHSELNLSSLELGDSALYFCASSVDLATQETQYFGPGTRLLVL.

This rearrangement joins TRBV12-3 or TRBV12-4 to TRBJ2-5; no definite D call. The CDR3 extends over 16 amino acids. Trimming removed 6 bases from V and 4 bases from J, with 21 bases in between. The chain's CDR3 is CASSPPPARLGETQYF. In DNA, the CDR3 is TGTGCCAGCAGCCCCCCCCCAGCCAGGTTGGGAGAGACCCAGTACTTC.

The chain has TRBV7-7 and TRBJ2-1; the match to TRBD2 covers 7 bases. Per germline, CDR1 SSHAT and CDR2 FNYEAQ (reference sequence). Losses at the gene ends were 5 bases for V and 1 base for J; bases not matched to a gene: 11. This CDR3 contains 17 residues. CDR3 DNA sequence: TGTGCCAGCAGCCCCCCGGGCGGGAGACGGTCCTACAATGAGCAGTTCTTC. It translates to CASSPPGGRRSYNEQFF.

This clonotype was seen a handful of times. In DNA, the CDR3 is TGTGCCAGCAGTTTTGGGACACTGTCCTACGAGCAGTACTTC. Translated: CASSFGTLSYEQYF. The V and J genes are TRBV28 and TRBJ2-7; D possibly corresponds to TRBD1 (6 bases). There are 14 residues in the CDR3. Trimming stripped 3 bases from V and 1 base from J, with 10 bases between. Germline CDR1 MDHEN, CDR2 SYDVKM. Full variable domain (remainder filled in from reference TRBV28 and TRBJ2-7): DVKVTQSSRYLVKRTGEKVFLECVQDMDHENMFWYRQDPGLGLRLIYFSYDVKMKEKGDIPEGYSVSREKKERFSLILESASTNQTSMYLCASSFGTLSYEQYFGPGTRLTVT.

The chain employs TRBV11-2 and TRBJ2-3; possibly TRBD1 for D (6 bases). Trimming cost V 7 bases and J 3 bases, with 20 bases left between them. In germline, CDR1 is SGHAT, CDR2 FQNNGV. The CDR3 is 16 residues long. The CDR3 is CASNSVVGARTDTQYF. In nucleotides, the CDR3 is TGTGCCAGCAACTCCGTGGTGGGGGCGCGAACAGATACGCAGTATTTT.

There are a few counts of this clonotype. This chain uses TRBV9 with TRBJ2-7; 9 positions agree with TRBD2. V was clipped by 0 bases and J by 5 bases; unmatched bases: 6. CDR1 is SGDLS, CDR2 YYNGEE, per germline. The CDR3 spans 15 residues. The CDR3 loop is CASSVGLAGFHEQYF. The CDR3 DNA sequence: TGTGCCAGCAGCGTAGGTCTAGCGGGATTCCACGAGCAGTACTTC.

This clonotype was found a few times. The CDR3 loop is CASSPPVGGYSTDTQYF. The CDR3 DNA is TGTGCCAGCTCACCACCGGTAGGGGGATATTCCACAGATACGCAGTATTTT. The chain employs TRBV18 and TRBJ2-3, with D perhaps TRBD1 (6 bases). V was pared by 0 bases and J by 2 bases, with 15 bases between. Per germline, CDR1 KGHSH and CDR2 LQKENI. This CDR3 contains 17 residues.

The chain joins TRBV6-6 to TRBJ1-1; D is unclear. Germline lookup yields CDR1 MNHNY and CDR2 SVGAGI (reference sequence). The CDR3 contains 13 residues. V lost 6 bases, J lost 8 bases, and 16 bases lay in between. The CDR3 nucleotides are TGTGCCAGCAGCCATACACCCTGGCCCGAAGCTTTCTTT. This encodes CASSHTPWPEAFF.

This chain connects TRBV20-1 to TRBJ2-3; TRBD2 matches 13 bases. CDR1 is DFQATT, CDR2 SNEGSKA, per germline (reference sequence). Trimming removed 5 bases from V and 0 bases from J; junction bases left unmatched: 14. This CDR3 is built from 19 residues. The CDR3 region has the DNA TGCAGTGCTCCAAGTTACGGACTAGCGGGGGCCGCTAGCACAGATACGCAGTATTTT. Its translation: CSAPSYGLAGAASTDTQYF.

This chain connects TRBV15 to TRBJ2-1; D possibly corresponds to TRBD1 (6 bases). CDR1 is LNHNV and CDR2 is YYDKDF in the germline V gene (reference sequence). The length of the CDR3 is 14 residues. Deletions cut 5 bases from V and 8 bases from J, with 16 bases between. Here the CDR3 DNA reads TGTGCCACCAGCGGGGACACCCGAGGGCATGAGCAGTTCTTC. Its translation is CATSGDTRGHEQFF.

This chain connects TRBV7-2 to TRBJ2-1; 7 positions match TRBD2. CDR1 is SGHTA and CDR2 is FQGNSA in the germline V gene. J was trimmed by 0 bases and V by 6 bases; bases with no gene match: 5. The CDR3 loop spans 15 amino acids. DNA of the CDR3: TGTGCCAGCAGGTGGGGCGGGAGCTCCTACAATGAGCAGTTCTTC. Amino acids: CASRWGGSSYNEQFF.

V usage is TRBV14 and J usage is TRBJ1-2, with D perhaps matching TRBD1 (6 bases). V was cut by 7 bases and J by 4 bases, with 13 bases left in between. CDR1 is SGHDN and CDR2 is FVKESK in the germline V gene. There are 13 residues in the CDR3. CDR3 residues: CASTRGGSYGYTF. The DNA for the CDR3 is TGTGCCAGCACTAGAGGGGGAAGCTATGGCTACACCTTC.

The gene calls are TRBV20-1 and TRBJ2-3, with TRBD1 as a possible D gene (6 bases). Germline lookup yields CDR1 DFQATT and CDR2 SNEGSKA (reference sequence). The CDR3 is 14 residues long. Trimming took off 6 bases at V and 2 bases at J, with 15 bases between the two ends. CDR3 DNA sequence: TGCAGTGCCGGCCGGCAGGGGTTCACAGATACGCAGTATTTT. Its protein product is CSAGRQGFTDTQYF.

Of note for this clonotype: One end of the junction does not line up with germline, which may come from a read error. The CDR3 sequence is CAGSQAPGGEQYF. The CDR3 coding sequence is TGTGCCGGCAGCCAAGCGCCTGGGGGCGAGCAGTACTTC. V usage is TRBV3-1 and J usage is TRBJ2-7; D possibly uses TRBD1 or TRBD2 (5 bases each). The CDR3 runs to 13 residues. Germline-derived CDR1 and CDR2 are LGHDT and YNNKEL (reference sequence).

This clonotype occurred a few times. The rearrangement uses TRBV7-8 and TRBJ2-5; 13 bases are a match to TRBD2. With V trimmed by 5 bases and J by 4 bases, 4 bases remained unmatched. The CDR3 covers 15 residues. The germline V gene has CDR1 SGHVS and CDR2 FQNEAQ. In nucleotides, the CDR3 is TGTGCCAGCAGCACTAGCGGGGGGGCCTTAGAGACCCAGTACTTC. Amino acid sequence: CASSTSGGALETQYF.

This chain uses TRBV5-1 with TRBJ2-1; 11 bases match TRBD2. With V trimmed by 5 bases and J by 13 bases, 8 bases remained unmatched. The CDR3 consists of 13 residues. Germline loops: CDR1 SGHRS, CDR2 YFSETQ. CDR3: CASSGLSGGDQFF. The CDR3, as DNA: TGCGCCAGCAGTGGACTTAGCGGGGGGGATCAGTTCTTC.

The rearrangement joins TRBV7-8 to TRBJ1-2; D unclear. The V gene's germline CDR1 is SGHVS and CDR2 FQNEAQ. There are 12 residues in the CDR3. V lost 3 bases and J lost 10, with 12 bases in between. The CDR3 DNA reads as TGTGCCAGCAGCTTTCACAAGGGATCCTACACCTTC. Encoded protein: CASSFHKGSYTF.

The chain employs TRBV12-3 or TRBV12-4 and TRBJ1-2, with a weak D call TRBD1 (5 bases). The length of the CDR3 is 15 residues. V was clipped by 3 bases and J by 3 bases, with 14 bases between them. In DNA, the CDR3 is TGTGCCAGCAGTTTGGGCGGGGCAGGGTACTATGGCTACACCTTC. Amino acids: CASSLGGAGYYGYTF.

The CDR3: CASSQVSGTSGRGETQYF. The CDR3 region has the DNA TGTGCCAGCAGCCAAGTGAGCGGGACTAGCGGGAGGGGGGAGACCCAGTACTTC. This chain links TRBV3-1 with TRBJ2-5; TRBD2 aligns across 16 bases. Germline-derived CDR1 and CDR2 are LGHDT and YNNKEL (reference sequence). The CDR3 spans 18 residues. The trim removed 1 base at V and 5 bases at J, leaving 7 bases unmatched.

V usage is TRBV29-1 and J usage is TRBJ2-3; 13 positions agree with TRBD2. The CDR3 runs to 12 residues. Germline CDR1 SQVTM, CDR2 ANQGSEA. V was clipped by 5 bases and J by 9 bases; unmatched bases: 2. The CDR3 loop reads CSVTLAGGTQYF. The CDR3 DNA follows: TGCAGCGTTACACTAGCGGGGGGGACGCAGTATTTT.

The rearrangement uses TRBV4-2 and TRBJ2-7; the match to TRBD2 covers 7 bases. This CDR3 contains 15 residues. With V trimmed by 2 bases and J by 3 bases, 7 bases remained unmatched. CDR1 is LGHNA and CDR2 is YNFKEQ in the germline V gene. CDR3 residues: CASSQMPSGGYEQYF. CDR3 coding DNA: TGTGCCAGCAGCCAAATGCCTAGCGGAGGCTACGAGCAGTACTTC.